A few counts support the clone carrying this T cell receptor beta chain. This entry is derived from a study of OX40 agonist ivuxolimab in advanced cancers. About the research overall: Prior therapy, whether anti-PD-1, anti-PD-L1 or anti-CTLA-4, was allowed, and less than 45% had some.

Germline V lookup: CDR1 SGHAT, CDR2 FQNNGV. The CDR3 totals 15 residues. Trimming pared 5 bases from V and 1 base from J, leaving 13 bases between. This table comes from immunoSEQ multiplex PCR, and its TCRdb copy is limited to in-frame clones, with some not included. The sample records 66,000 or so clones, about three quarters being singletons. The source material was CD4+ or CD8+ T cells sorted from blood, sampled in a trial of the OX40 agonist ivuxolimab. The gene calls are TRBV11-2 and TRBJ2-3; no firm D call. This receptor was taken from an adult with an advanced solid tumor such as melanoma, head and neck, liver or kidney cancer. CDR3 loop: CASSRFVAGTDTQYF. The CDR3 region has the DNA TGTGCCAGCAGCCGTTTCGTTGCGGGCACAGATACGCAGTATTTT.